The T cell receptor (beta chain) described here comes from a study of blood T cell repertoires in COVID-19. Study summary: Both acute and convalescent COVID-19 samples were obtained from the United States, Italy and Spain. Sources were T cells, B-cell-depleted T cells, or PBMCs; the material itself was cDNA or gDNA.

The V and J ends lost 6 bases and 3 bases respectively, with 14 bases between them. The germline CDR1 and CDR2 sequences are MNHEY and SVGAGI. The CDR3 runs 14 residues. Authors' methods: Quantification of nucleated cells was approximated via reference gene primer amplification. The protocol was immunoSEQ multiplex PCR, while the TCRdb copy is restricted to in-frame clones and leaves out a portion. V and J calls and clone size are copied from that table; D and trimming were computed from the DNA. The sample lists some 400,000 clones, 85% to 90% seen once, with over 2.5% in the top ten. This clonotype originated in a human donor in a cohort sampled during active COVID-19. The sequenced material came from peripheral blood. The gene calls are TRBV6-5 and TRBJ1-1, with unresolved D. CDR3 in amino acids: CASSPAPQDTEAFF. DNA for the CDR3: TGTGCCAGCAGCCCAGCCCCCCAGGACACTGAAGCTTTCTTT.